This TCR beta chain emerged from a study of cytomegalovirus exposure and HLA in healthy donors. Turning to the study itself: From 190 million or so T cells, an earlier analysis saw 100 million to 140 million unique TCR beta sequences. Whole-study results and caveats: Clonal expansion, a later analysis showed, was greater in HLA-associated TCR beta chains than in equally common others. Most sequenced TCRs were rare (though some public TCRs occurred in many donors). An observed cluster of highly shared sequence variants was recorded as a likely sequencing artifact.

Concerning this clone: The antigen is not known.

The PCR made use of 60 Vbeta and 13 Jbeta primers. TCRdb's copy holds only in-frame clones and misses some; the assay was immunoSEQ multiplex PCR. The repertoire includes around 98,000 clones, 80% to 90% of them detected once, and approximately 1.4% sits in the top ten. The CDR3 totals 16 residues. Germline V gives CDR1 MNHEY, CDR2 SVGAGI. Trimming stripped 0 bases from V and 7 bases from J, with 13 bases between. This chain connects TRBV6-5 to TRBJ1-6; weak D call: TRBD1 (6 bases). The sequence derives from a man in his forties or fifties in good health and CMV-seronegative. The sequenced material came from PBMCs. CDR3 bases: TGTGCCAGCAGTTACTCAGGTCAGGGGACGAATTCACCCCTCCACTTT. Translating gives CASSYSGQGTNSPLHF.